The clone carrying this T cell receptor (beta chain) has more than one count but fewer than ten. Sample-barcoded 5' priming and a J-beta primer mix drove a second PCR of about 7 to 12 cycles. Using its own MiXCR run on the 5' RACE reads, TCRdb lists one record per CDR3 protein. Among some 1.5 million distinct CDR3 sequences listed, roughly 27% were seen once. The record originates from a study of blood T cells in healthy people across ages. This CDR3 is 14 amino acids long. J gave up 2 bases and V 8 bases, and 8 bases lay outside the gene matches. Germline CDR1 DFQATT, CDR2 SNEGSKA (reference sequence).

The sequencing input was blood. The sequence came from a woman in her 30s in good health. The V and J genes are TRBV20-1 and TRBJ1-4; 7 bases align to TRBD1. CDR3 in DNA: TGCAGTACCTCCTCGACAGGGACTAATGAAAAACTGTTTTTT. As protein: CSTSSTGTNEKLFF.